A selection of T cell receptor beta chains follows, all from one sample in a study of cytomegalovirus exposure and HLA in healthy donors. TCRdb's copy holds only in-frame clones and misses some; the assay was immunoSEQ multiplex PCR. This repertoire shows 200,000 or so clones, about 83% found once; its top ten account for about 5.6%. Material for sequencing was PBMCs. These receptors came from a woman aged 25-40 years in good health and CMV-seropositive. The conserved cysteine and the conserved F or W are not part of the CDR3 here. A D gene is named only where the DNA matches it firmly. Expanded clones are given a class, and other clones once, few, many or no size at all.

V	size	D	length	J	CDR3
TRBV6-6	NA	NA	14	TRBJ1-5	ASSYLGQGSNQPQH
TRBV6-5	NA	TRBD1	12	TRBJ2-7	ASTRDRERHEQY
TRBV27	NA	NA	12	TRBJ1-1	ASTLRVGGEAAF
TRBV18	NA	NA	14	TRBJ1-5	ASSPRVQDGGQPQH
TRBV10-3	NA	NA	12	TRBJ1-1	ASYPPGDGTEAF
TRBV2	NA	NA	12	TRBJ2-3	ASNWEYRTDTQY
TRBV23-1	NA	NA	11	TRBJ1-1	ASNDSWNTEAF
TRBV5-1	NA	TRBD2	15	TRBJ2-1	ASSLRGLAGAYNEQF
TRBV5-1	NA	NA	13	TRBJ2-3	ASTPGRVRADTQY
TRBV6-1	NA	NA	13	TRBJ1-2	ASSEMETGGYGYT
TRBV29-1	few	NA	12	TRBJ2-2	SVGSTLNTGELF
TRBV9	NA	TRBD1	12	TRBJ1-2	ASSVGQGANGYT
TRBV9	NA	NA	11	TRBJ1-2	ASSVDGGDGYT
TRBV27	NA	TRBD1	11	TRBJ2-7	ASSNRGPYEQY
TRBV12-5	NA	NA	12	TRBJ1-1	ASGLGGRNTEAF
TRBV7-2	once	TRBD1	11	TRBJ1-2	ASSPNRGQGYT
TRBV7-3	NA	TRBD1	16	TRBJ2-5	ASSSRGGQGASRETQY
TRBV19	NA	NA	11	TRBJ1-1	ASRETDSPKAF
TRBV6-5	few	TRBD1	12	TRBJ1-3	ATGRGIPGNTIY
TRBV7-2	NA	NA	12	TRBJ1-5	ASSRESGNQPQH
TRBV9	NA	NA	13	TRBJ2-7	ASSVLGLAGDEQY
TRBV4-1	once	TRBD2	13	TRBJ2-7	ASSTTSGGSYEQY
TRBV10-3	few	NA	13	TRBJ2-5	AIAQQTVSRETQY
TRBV27	NA	NA	12	TRBJ1-5	ASRPTTGLQPQH
TRBV7-9	NA	NA	14	TRBJ2-3	ASSPPPGAGTDTQY
TRBV21-1	NA	NA	11	TRBJ2-7	APKRRFCYEQY
TRBV6-6	NA	TRBD2	12	TRBJ2-3	ASSYWGGKDTQY
TRBV25-1	NA	TRBD1	14	TRBJ2-2	ASSEPGQGFGGELF